This entry lists 13 T cell receptor beta chains sequenced from one sample in a study of cytomegalovirus exposure and HLA in healthy donors. A multiplex PCR was run with 60 Vbeta primers and 13 Jbeta primers. Profiled with immunoSEQ multiplex PCR; TCRdb holds only in-frame clones, not every one. This table holds about 170,000 clones, roughly three quarters found once. The sequenced sample was PBMCs. The source of these receptors is a man aged 35 to 55 in good health and CMV-seropositive.

The rearrangement uses TRBV9 and TRBJ1-6; D is uncertain. The CDR3 contains 14 residues. Deletions cut 0 bases from V and 6 bases from J, with 7 bases between. Germline-derived CDR1 and CDR2 are SGDLS and YYNGEE. The CDR3 sequence is CASSVVGVNSPLHF. As DNA, the CDR3 is TGTGCCAGCAGCGTAGTAGGAGTTAATTCACCCCTCCACTTT. The full variable domain, rest sourced from reference TRBV9 and TRBJ1-6, is DSGVTQTPKHLITATGQRVTLRCSPRSGDLSVYWYQQSLDQGLQFLIQYYNGEERAKGNILERFSAQQFPDLHSELNLSSLELGDSALYFCASSVVGVNSPLHFGNGTRLTVT.

The table lists this clone with a count of one. The rearrangement joins TRBV7-6 to TRBJ2-5; TRBD2 might be the D (7 bases). There are 16 residues in the CDR3. V was trimmed by 5 bases and J by 5 bases, leaving 21 bases between them. Germline loops: CDR1 SGHVS, CDR2 FNYEAQ. DNA of the CDR3: TGTGCCAGCAGCCCCAGGGACCCCAAGGGGGGGGAGACCCAGTACTTC. This gives the protein CASSPRDPKGGETQYF.

The chain couples TRBV7-9 to TRBJ2-5; the match to TRBD1 covers 10 bases. The CDR3 covers 17 residues. Trimming took 6 bases from V and 2 from J; bases not matched to a gene: 12. The germline gives CDR1 SEHNR, CDR2 FQNEAQ (reference sequence). The CDR3 spells CASSYPGQGSIQETQYF. In nucleotides, the CDR3 is TGTGCCAGCAGTTATCCGGGACAGGGGTCGATTCAAGAGACCCAGTACTTC.

The chain has TRBV19 and TRBJ1-2, with a possible D match to TRBD1 (6 bases). The CDR3 runs to 14 residues. Germline values: CDR1 LNHDA, CDR2 SQIVND (reference sequence). V shed 9 bases and J shed 4 bases, with 18 bases lying between them. In DNA form, the CDR3 reads TGTGCCAGCCGTCCGACAGGCCTGAGCTATGGCTACACCTTC. This encodes CASRPTGLSYGYTF.

This clone was seen a handful of times. This sequence joins TRBV6-4 and TRBJ2-1; the D gene is possibly TRBD1 (6 bases). With 9 bases removed from V and 4 bases from J, the gap between germline ends came to 19 bases. CDR1 and CDR2 (germline): MRHNA, SNTAGT. The CDR3 has 15 residues. The chain's CDR3 is CARHYMDRIYNEQFF. The CDR3 nucleotides are TGTGCCAGACATTACATGGACAGAATTTACAATGAGCAGTTCTTC.

The rearrangement uses TRBV7-2 and TRBJ2-3, with 8 bases identical to TRBD2. The V and J ends lost 1 base and 2 bases, in that order; junction bases with no gene match: 5. The CDR3 spans 16 residues. Per the germline V gene, CDR1 is SGHTA and CDR2 is FQGNSA. CDR3 sequence: CASSLGGSGTTDTQYF. CDR3 coding DNA: TGTGCCAGCAGCTTAGGGGGTAGCGGGACCACAGATACGCAGTATTTT.

The rearrangement links TRBV19 to TRBJ1-6; 10 bases are a match to TRBD1. The CDR3 spans 17 residues. V shed 1 base, J shed 4 bases, and the junction held 4 bases outside the gene matches. Looked up from germline, CDR1 is LNHDA and CDR2 is SQIVND (reference sequence). The CDR3 protein is CASSIGQGASYNSPLHF. CDR3 nucleotide sequence: TGTGCCAGTAGTATAGGACAGGGGGCTTCATATAATTCACCCCTCCACTTT.

The chain is built from TRBV9 and TRBJ2-2, with TRBD1 identical over 8 bases. V shed 0 bases, J shed 5 bases, and the junction held 9 bases outside the gene matches. The CDR3 contains 17 residues. The germline gives CDR1 SGDLS, CDR2 YYNGEE. In DNA form, the CDR3 reads TGTGCCAGCAGCGTAGACCGGGGACAGGTTCTTACCGGGGAGCTGTTTTTT. It is translated as CASSVDRGQVLTGELFF.

The V call is TRBV15, the J call TRBJ2-7; TRBD1 agrees at 9 bases. The junction had 16 bases not matched to a gene; V was cut back by 3 bases and J by 7 bases. The CDR3 has 17 residues. Germline V CDR1 and CDR2: LNHNV, YYDKDF (reference sequence). CDR3 loop: CATSRVQGANPFEEQYF. CDR3 nucleotide sequence: TGTGCCACCAGCAGGGTACAGGGGGCCAATCCCTTCGAAGAGCAGTACTTC.

The chain carries TRBV10-3 and TRBJ2-5, with 7 bases fitting TRBD1. The J call could be wrong; TRBJ2-7 is a better fit for the DNA end. This CDR3 is 15 amino acids long. Germline CDR1 ENHRY, CDR2 SYGVKD. The CDR3, as DNA: TGTGCCATCAGTGAATCGGCCAGGGGGACCGGCGAGCAGTACTTC. Its translation: CAISESARGTGEQYF.

The chain combines TRBV15 with TRBJ1-2, with a tentative D call TRBD1 (6 bases). CDR3 length: 14 residues. V was clipped by 2 bases and J by 6 bases, with 13 bases between them. CDR1 is LNHNV and CDR2 is YYDKDF in the germline V gene (reference sequence). CDR3 protein: CATSRPGGPNGYTF. Written as DNA, the CDR3 is TGTGCCACCAGCAGACCGGGGGGGCCGAATGGCTACACCTTC.

The chain recombines TRBV28 with TRBJ1-1; D not certain. Between the trimmed V and J ends, which lost 7 bases and 1 base, there was a span of 13 bases. Germline V CDR1 and CDR2: MDHEN, SYDVKM. This CDR3 has 14 amino acids. CDR3 nucleotides: TGTGCCAGCATTTCCCAAAGCTGGAACACTGAAGCTTTCTTT. Protein: CASISQSWNTEAFF.

The J gene is TRBJ2-2, the V gene TRBV5-5, with no clear D. Deletions cut 0 bases from V and 6 bases from J, with 9 bases between. This CDR3 comprises 14 residues. From germline, CDR1 is SGHKS and CDR2 YYEKEE (reference sequence). The CDR3 region is CASSLAPAAGELFF. The CDR3 DNA follows: TGTGCCAGCAGCTTGGCGCCGGCGGCCGGGGAGCTGTTTTTT.